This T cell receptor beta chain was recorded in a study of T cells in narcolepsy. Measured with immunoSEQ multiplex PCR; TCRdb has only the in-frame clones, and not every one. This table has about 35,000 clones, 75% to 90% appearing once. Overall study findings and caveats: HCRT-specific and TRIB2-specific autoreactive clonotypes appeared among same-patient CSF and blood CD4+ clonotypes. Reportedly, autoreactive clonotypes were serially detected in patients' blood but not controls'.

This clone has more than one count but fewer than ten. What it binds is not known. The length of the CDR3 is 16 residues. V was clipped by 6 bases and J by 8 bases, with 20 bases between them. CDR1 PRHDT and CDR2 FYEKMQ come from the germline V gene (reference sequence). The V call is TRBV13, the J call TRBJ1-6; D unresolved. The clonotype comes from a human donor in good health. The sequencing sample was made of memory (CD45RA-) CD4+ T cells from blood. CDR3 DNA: TGTGCCAGCAGAGCTTTTCGGAGAGGATTCTATTCACCCCTCCACTTT. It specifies CASRAFRRGFYSPLHF.